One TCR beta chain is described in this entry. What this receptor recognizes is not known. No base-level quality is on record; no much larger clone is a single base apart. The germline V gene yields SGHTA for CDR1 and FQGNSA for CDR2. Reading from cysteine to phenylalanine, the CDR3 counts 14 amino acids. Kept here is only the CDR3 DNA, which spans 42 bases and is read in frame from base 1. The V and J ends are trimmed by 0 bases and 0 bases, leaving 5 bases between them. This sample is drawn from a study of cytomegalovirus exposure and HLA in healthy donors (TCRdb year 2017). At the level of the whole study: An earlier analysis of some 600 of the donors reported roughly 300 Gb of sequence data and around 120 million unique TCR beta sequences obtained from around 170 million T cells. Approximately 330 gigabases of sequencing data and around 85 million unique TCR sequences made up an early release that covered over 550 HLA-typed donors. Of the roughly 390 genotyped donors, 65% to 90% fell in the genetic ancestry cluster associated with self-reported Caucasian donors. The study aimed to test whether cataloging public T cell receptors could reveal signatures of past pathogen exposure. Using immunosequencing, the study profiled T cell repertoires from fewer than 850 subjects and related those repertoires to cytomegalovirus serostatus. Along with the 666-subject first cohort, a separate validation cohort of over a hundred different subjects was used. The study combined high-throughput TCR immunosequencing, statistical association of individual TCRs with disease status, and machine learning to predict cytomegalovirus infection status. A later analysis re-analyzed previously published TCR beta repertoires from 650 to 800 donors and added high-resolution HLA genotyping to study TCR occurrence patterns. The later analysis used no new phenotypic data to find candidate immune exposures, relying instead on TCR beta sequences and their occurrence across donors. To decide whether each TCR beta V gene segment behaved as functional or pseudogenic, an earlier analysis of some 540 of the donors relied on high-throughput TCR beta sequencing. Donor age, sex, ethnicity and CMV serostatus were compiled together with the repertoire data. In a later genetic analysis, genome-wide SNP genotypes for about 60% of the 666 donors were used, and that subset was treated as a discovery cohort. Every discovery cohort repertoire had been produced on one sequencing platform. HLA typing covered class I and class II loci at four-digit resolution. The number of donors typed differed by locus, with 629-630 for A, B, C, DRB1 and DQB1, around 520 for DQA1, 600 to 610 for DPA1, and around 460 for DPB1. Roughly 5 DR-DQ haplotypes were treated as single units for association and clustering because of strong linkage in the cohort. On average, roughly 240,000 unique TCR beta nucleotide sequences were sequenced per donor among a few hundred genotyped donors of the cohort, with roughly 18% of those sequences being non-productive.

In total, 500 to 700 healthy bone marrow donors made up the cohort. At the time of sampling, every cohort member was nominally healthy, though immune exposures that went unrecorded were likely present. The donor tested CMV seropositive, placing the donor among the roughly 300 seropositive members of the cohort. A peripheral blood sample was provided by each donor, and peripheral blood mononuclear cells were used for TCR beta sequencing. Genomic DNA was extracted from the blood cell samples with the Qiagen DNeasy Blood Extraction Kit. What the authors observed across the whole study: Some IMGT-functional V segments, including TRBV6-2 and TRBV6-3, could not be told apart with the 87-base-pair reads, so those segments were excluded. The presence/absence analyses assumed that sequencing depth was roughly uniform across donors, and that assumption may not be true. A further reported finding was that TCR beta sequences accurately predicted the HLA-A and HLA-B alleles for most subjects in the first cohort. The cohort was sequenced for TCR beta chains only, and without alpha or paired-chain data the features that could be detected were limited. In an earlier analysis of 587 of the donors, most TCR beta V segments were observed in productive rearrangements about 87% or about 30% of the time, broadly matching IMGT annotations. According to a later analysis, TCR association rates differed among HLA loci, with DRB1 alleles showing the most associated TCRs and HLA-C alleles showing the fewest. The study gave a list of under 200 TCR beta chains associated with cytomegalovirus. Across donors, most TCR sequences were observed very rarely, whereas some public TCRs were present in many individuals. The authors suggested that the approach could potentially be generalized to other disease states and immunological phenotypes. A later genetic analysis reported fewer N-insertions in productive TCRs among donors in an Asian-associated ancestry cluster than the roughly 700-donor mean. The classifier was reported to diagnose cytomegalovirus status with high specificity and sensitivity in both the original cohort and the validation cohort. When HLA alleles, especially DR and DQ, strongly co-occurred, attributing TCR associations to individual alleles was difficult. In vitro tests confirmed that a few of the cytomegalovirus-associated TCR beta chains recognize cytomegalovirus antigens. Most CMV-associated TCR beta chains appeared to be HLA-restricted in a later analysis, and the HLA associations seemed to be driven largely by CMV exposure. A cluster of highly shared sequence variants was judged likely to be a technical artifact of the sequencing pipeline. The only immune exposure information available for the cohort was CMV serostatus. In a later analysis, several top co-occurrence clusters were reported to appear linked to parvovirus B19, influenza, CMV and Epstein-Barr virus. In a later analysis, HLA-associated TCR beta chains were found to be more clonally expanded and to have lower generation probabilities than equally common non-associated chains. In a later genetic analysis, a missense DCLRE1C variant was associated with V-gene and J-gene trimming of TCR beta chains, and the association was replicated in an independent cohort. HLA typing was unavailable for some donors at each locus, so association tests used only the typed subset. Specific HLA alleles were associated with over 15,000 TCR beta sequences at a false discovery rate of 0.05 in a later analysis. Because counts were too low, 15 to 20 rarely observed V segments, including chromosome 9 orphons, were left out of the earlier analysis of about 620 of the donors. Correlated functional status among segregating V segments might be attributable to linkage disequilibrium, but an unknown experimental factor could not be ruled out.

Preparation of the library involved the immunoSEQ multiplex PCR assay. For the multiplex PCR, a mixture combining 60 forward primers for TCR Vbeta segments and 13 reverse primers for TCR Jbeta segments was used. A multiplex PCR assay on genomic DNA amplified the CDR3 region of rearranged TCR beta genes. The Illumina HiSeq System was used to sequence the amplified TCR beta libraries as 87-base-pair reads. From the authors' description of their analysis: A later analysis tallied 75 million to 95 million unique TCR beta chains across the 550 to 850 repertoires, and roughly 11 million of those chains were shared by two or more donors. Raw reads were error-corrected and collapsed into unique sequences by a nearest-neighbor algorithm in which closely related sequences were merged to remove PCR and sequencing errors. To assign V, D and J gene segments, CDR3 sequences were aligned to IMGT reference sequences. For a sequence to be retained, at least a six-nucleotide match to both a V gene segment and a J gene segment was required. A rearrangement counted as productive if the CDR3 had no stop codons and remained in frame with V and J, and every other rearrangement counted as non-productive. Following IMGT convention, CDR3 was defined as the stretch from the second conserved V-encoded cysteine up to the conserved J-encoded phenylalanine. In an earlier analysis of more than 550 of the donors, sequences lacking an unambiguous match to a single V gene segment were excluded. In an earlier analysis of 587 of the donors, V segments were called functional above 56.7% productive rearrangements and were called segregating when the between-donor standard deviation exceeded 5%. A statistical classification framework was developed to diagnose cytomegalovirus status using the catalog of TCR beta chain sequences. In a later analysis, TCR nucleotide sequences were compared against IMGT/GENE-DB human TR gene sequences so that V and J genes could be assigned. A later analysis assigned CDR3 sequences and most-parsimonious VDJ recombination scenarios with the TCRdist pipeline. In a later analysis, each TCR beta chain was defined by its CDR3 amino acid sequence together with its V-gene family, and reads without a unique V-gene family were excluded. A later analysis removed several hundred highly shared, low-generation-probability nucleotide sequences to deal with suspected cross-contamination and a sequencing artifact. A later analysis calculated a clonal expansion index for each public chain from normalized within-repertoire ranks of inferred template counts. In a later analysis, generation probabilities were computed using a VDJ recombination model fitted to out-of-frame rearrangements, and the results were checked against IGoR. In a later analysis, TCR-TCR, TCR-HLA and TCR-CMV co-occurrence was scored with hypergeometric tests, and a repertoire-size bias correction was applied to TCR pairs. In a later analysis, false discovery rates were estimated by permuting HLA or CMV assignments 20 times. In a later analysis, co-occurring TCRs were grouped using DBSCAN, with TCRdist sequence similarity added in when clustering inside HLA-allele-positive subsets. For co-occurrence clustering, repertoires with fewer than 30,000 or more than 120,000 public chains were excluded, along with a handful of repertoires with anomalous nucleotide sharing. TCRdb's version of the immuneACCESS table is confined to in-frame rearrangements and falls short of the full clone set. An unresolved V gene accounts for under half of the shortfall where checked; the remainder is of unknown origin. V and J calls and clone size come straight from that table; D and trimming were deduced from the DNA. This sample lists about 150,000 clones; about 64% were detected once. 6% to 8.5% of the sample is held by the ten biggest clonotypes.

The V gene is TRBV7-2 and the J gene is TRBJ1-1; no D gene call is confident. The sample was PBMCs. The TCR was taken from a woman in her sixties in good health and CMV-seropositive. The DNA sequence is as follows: TGTGCCAGCAGCTTAGCCGGGATGAACACTGAAGCTTTCTTT. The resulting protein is CASSLAGMNTEAFF.